A single sample gave rise to the 20 T cell receptor beta chains below, sequenced in a study of cytomegalovirus exposure and HLA in healthy donors. Clones were read by immunoSEQ multiplex PCR, and TCRdb kept only the in-frame ones, dropping some. Of approximately 260,000 clones detected, roughly 85% appear once; the ten largest clones hold around 1%. The sample comprised PBMCs. These receptors all stem from a woman younger than 30 in good health and CMV-seronegative.

V gene TRBV5-5 combines with J gene TRBJ2-1; 8 nucleotides agree with TRBD2. V trimming: 1 base; J trimming: 0 bases; junction bases outside the gene matches: 0. Germline V lookup: CDR1 SGHKS, CDR2 YYEKEE (reference sequence). The CDR3 length is 15 residues. The CDR3 DNA is TGTGCCAGCAGCTTGAGCGGGAGCTCCTACAATGAGCAGTTCTTC. Translation: CASSLSGSSYNEQFF.

This clone was observed a single time. The chain couples TRBV1 to TRBJ1-5; TRBD1 is the table's D call and was not checked against the DNA. TRBV1 is a pseudogene. The CDR3 loop spans 14 amino acids. The CDR3 here is CTSSPGGRNQPQHF. In DNA form, the CDR3 reads TGCACCAGCAGCCCAGGGGGGAGAAATCAGCCCCAGCATTTT.

V is TRBV10-2 and J is TRBJ2-7; 9 bases line up with TRBD2. Per germline, CDR1 WSHSY and CDR2 SAAADI. The CDR3 covers 15 residues. J lost 0 bases, V lost 4 bases, and 4 bases had no gene match. The CDR3 spells CASSGRTSDSYEQYF. The CDR3 DNA sequence: TGCGCCAGCAGTGGAAGGACTAGCGACTCCTACGAGCAGTACTTC.

The chain links TRBV7-6 to TRBJ2-7; TRBD1 aligns across 8 bases. The CDR3 runs 13 residues. Trimming cost V 5 bases and J 2 bases; bases outside gene matches: 2. Looked up from germline, CDR1 is SGHVS and CDR2 is FNYEAQ. DNA of the CDR3: TGTGCCAGCAGCCGGGGACAGGCCTACGAGCAGTACTTC. Translated, it gives CASSRGQAYEQYF. The full variable domain, with the rest looked up from reference TRBV7-6 and TRBJ2-7, is GAGVSQSPRYKVTKRGQDVALRCDPISGHVSLYWYRQALGQGPEFLTYFNYEAQQDKSGLPNDRFSAERPEGSISTLTIQRTEQRDSAMYRCASSRGQAYEQYFGPGTRLTVT.

The V call is TRBV19, the J call TRBJ2-4; 8 bases match TRBD1. Germline CDR1 reads LNHDA; CDR2 reads SQIVND (reference sequence). The CDR3 is 12 amino acids. With 6 bases clipped from V and 8 bases from J, the junction kept 3 bases outside the gene matches. The CDR3 loop is CASSPDRDIQYF. CDR3 sequence (DNA): TGTGCCAGTAGCCCGGACAGGGACATTCAGTACTTC. Full variable domain (rest looked up from reference TRBV19 and TRBJ2-4): DGGITQSPKYLFRKEGQNVTLSCEQNLNHDAMYWYRQDPGQGLRLIYYSQIVNDFQKGDIAEGYSVSREKKESFPLTVTSAQKNPTAFYLCASSPDRDIQYFGAGTRLSVL.

The J gene is TRBJ2-7, the V gene TRBV6-5, with 8 bases lining up with TRBD2. Per the germline V gene, CDR1 is MNHEY and CDR2 is SVGAGI. The junction had 7 bases not matched to a gene; V was cut back by 5 bases and J by 7 bases. The CDR3 sequence is 13 residues long. DNA of the CDR3: TGTGCCAGCAGTACGGGCCCGGGGGGGGAGCAGTACTTC. This sequence encodes CASSTGPGGEQYF.

V is TRBV5-6 and J is TRBJ2-7; D ambiguous. The V gene lost 4 bases and the J gene lost 2 bases, with 16 bases spanning the gap. Germline V gene data show CDR1 as SGHDT and CDR2 as YYEEEE. The CDR3 is made up of 15 amino acids. The CDR3 bases are TGTGCCAGCAGCAGAATCATAGCTCAACCCTACGAGCAGTACTTC. It yields the protein CASSRIIAQPYEQYF.

This clone has more than one count but fewer than ten. The CDR3 protein is CASSAQGWDYGYTF. CDR3 coding DNA: TGTGCCAGCAGTGCTCAGGGGTGGGACTATGGCTACACCTTC. The rearrangement uses TRBV25-1 and TRBJ1-2; maybe TRBD1 (6 bases). Deletions cut 4 bases from V and 3 bases from J, with 12 bases between. From germline, CDR1 is MGHDK and CDR2 SYGVNS. This CDR3 is built from 14 residues.

This chain uses TRBV6-1 with TRBJ2-7, with 9 nucleotides matching TRBD1. Trimming removed 8 bases from V and 5 bases from J; junction bases left unmatched: 10. Germline CDR1 and CDR2: MNHNS and SASEGT. The CDR3 contains 14 residues. The CDR3 DNA follows: TGTGCCAGCTCATTGGGGGACAGGGCCGACGAGCAGTACTTC. This encodes CASSLGDRADEQYF.

This rearrangement joins TRBV28 to TRBJ1-5; TRBD1 aligns across 7 bases. CDR1 and CDR2 from the germline V gene are MDHEN and SYDVKM. CDR3 length: 14 amino acids. The ends lost 5 bases at V and 7 bases at J; junction bases unmatched: 8. The CDR3 nucleotides read TGTGCCAGCAGTCCTCGACAGGGTTCGCAGCCCCAGCATTTT. Translated: CASSPRQGSQPQHF.

The sample holds many counts of this clone. The chain recombines TRBV6-1 with TRBJ2-1, with TRBD2 identical over 12 bases. Germline V gives CDR1 MNHNS, CDR2 SASEGT. With V trimmed by 8 bases and J by 9 bases, 11 bases remained unmatched. The CDR3 is made up of 15 amino acids. CDR3 loop: CASVESSGGAREQFF. DNA for the CDR3: TGTGCCAGCGTTGAATCTAGCGGGGGGGCCCGTGAGCAGTTCTTC.

The chain is built from TRBV28 and TRBJ1-5; 9 bases align to TRBD1. CDR1 is MDHEN and CDR2 is SYDVKM in the germline V gene. CDR3 length: 14 residues. Trimming removed 6 bases from V and 6 bases from J; junction bases left unmatched: 6. The CDR3 coding sequence is TGTGCCAGCAGCAAGGGGACAGGGAGTCAGCCCCAGCATTTT. Amino acid sequence: CASSKGTGSQPQHF. Combining the CDR3 with reference TRBV28 and TRBJ1-5 gives the whole variable domain DVKVTQSSRYLVKRTGEKVFLECVQDMDHENMFWYRQDPGLGLRLIYFSYDVKMKEKGDIPEGYSVSREKKERFSLILESASTNQTSMYLCASSKGTGSQPQHFGDGTRLSIL.

This chain uses TRBV2 with TRBJ1-1, with 7 bases fitting TRBD1. CDR3 length equals 13 residues. Germline loops: CDR1 SNHLY, CDR2 FYNNEI. With 8 bases clipped from V and 6 bases from J, the junction kept 9 bases outside the gene matches. Here the CDR3 reads CASFAGQFSEAFF. CDR3 coding DNA: TGTGCCAGCTTTGCGGGACAGTTCTCTGAAGCTTTCTTT. Drawing the rest from reference TRBV2 and TRBJ1-1, the complete variable domain is EPEVTQTPSHQVTQMGQEVILRCVPISNHLYFYWYRQILGQKVEFLVSFYNNEISEKSEIFDDQFSVERPDGSNFTLKIRSTKLEDSAMYFCASFAGQFSEAFFGQGTRLTVV.

The chain links TRBV6-6 to TRBJ2-1; 8 bases map to TRBD2. The V gene end was trimmed by 2 bases and the J gene end by 5 bases; junction bases not matched to a gene: 8. The CDR3 sequence is 16 residues long. Germline CDR1 and CDR2: MNHNY and SVGAGI (reference sequence). The chain's CDR3 is CASSYEAAGGHNEQFF. The CDR3 region has the DNA TGTGCCAGCAGTTACGAGGCCGCGGGAGGCCACAATGAGCAGTTCTTC.

The chain is built from TRBV4-3 and TRBJ2-7, with 7 bases fitting TRBD1. Germline V gene data show CDR1 as LGHNA and CDR2 as YSLEER. The CDR3 is 16 amino acids. The junction had 13 bases not matched to a gene; V was cut back by 4 bases and J by 4 bases. The CDR3 region has the DNA TGCGCCAGCAGCCGGGGATCCACAGGGGTAGCGTACGAGCAGTACTTC. This encodes CASSRGSTGVAYEQYF.

This chain uses TRBV9 with TRBJ1-1, with 7 bases aligning to TRBD1. CDR3 length: 15 residues. Trimming removed 4 bases from V and 4 bases from J; junction bases left unmatched: 10. Germline V gene data show CDR1 as SGDLS and CDR2 as YYNGEE. For the CDR3, the DNA is TGTGCCAGCAGCCCGCGACAGGGTACGGGCACTGAAGCTTTCTTT. Encoded protein: CASSPRQGTGTEAFF.

This clone was detected once. This sequence joins TRBV6-1 and TRBJ1-2; D gene ambiguous. CDR1 is MNHNS, CDR2 SASEGT, per germline. The length of the CDR3 is 15 residues. The V gene lost 0 bases and the J gene lost 5 bases, with 13 bases spanning the gap. DNA of the CDR3: TGTGCCAGCAGTGAAGCTAGGTTTGAGGGATATGGCTACACCTTC. Encoded protein: CASSEARFEGYGYTF.

The chain joins TRBV7-6 to TRBJ1-2; possibly TRBD1 for D (6 bases). The CDR3 is 14 residues long. CDR1 is SGHVS, CDR2 FNYEAQ, per germline. Trimming cost V 11 bases and J 0 bases, with 16 bases left between them. CDR3 nucleotide sequence: TGTGCCCTCAGTCCGGACAGCTCTAACTATGGCTACACCTTC. This codes for CALSPDSSNYGYTF.

The chain employs TRBV6-5 and TRBJ2-7, with D possibly matching TRBD2 (5 bases). The V gene lost 7 bases and the J gene lost 2 bases, with 9 bases spanning the gap. CDR3 length equals 12 residues. Germline V lookup: CDR1 MNHEY, CDR2 SVGAGI. The CDR3 is CASTPGTYEQYF. In DNA, the CDR3 is TGTGCCAGCACTCCGGGGACCTACGAGCAGTACTTC.

This clone was found a few times. The chain recombines TRBV7-9 with TRBJ1-4; tentatively, D is TRBD1 (6 bases). The CDR3 spans 12 residues. In germline, CDR1 is SEHNR, CDR2 FQNEAQ (reference sequence). The ends were cut back, 3 bases at V and 14 bases at J, with 13 bases in the middle. Written as DNA, the CDR3 is TGTGCCAGCAGCTTGGGGGACAAAAGGCTGTTTTTT. Amino acid sequence: CASSLGDKRLFF.